One and the same sample provided the 16 T cell receptor beta chains below, sequenced in a study of beta chain features in type 1 diabetes (dated 2018 in TCRdb). The paper as a whole reports these results and caveats: In all four CD4+ subsets, TCRB CDR3 length was moderately but significantly shorter in type 1 diabetes patients.

These receptors' antigens are unknown. The method behind the library was the immunoSEQ multiplex PCR assay. The entire isolated RNA was reverse transcribed using the High Capacity cDNA Reverse Transcription Kit, and thus expressed TCRB transcripts were sequenced. Not all clones reach the TCRdb copy of this immuneACCESS table, which keeps in-frame sequences only. Checked studies attribute under half of the gap to unresolved V genes and leave the rest unexplained. Counted in this sample were 300,000 to 450,000 clones; 9.6% of them appeared once. About 0.6% of the sample is in the top ten clones. Sequencing was done on a sample of central memory CD4+ T cells from blood. These receptors all stem from a young man with type 1 diabetes.

The chain couples TRBV5-1 to TRBJ1-2, with 9 bases fitting TRBD1. Germline CDR1 is SGHRS and CDR2 is YFSETQ. The CDR3 has 18 residues. With V trimmed by 0 bases and J by 9 bases, 18 bases remained unmatched. CDR3 amino acids: CASSLELQGAEGVRSYTF. DNA for the CDR3: TGCGCCAGCAGCTTGGAATTACAGGGGGCCGAAGGGGTTCGGAGCTACACCTTC.

This clone appeared a few times. The chain is built from TRBV11-2 and TRBJ1-2; D is ambiguous. Trimming left V 1 base short and J 2 bases short, with 8 bases between. Germline V gives CDR1 SGHAT, CDR2 FQNNGV. CDR3 length: 14 residues. CDR3 in DNA: TGTGCCAGCAGCTTAGCGTACGGGAACTATGGCTACACCTTC. Encoded protein: CASSLAYGNYGYTF.

The rearrangement uses TRBV7-2 and TRBJ2-5; the match to TRBD1 covers 8 bases. This CDR3 has 15 amino acids. With V trimmed by 4 bases and J by 6 bases, 10 bases remained unmatched. CDR1 SGHTA and CDR2 FQGNSA come from the germline V gene. CDR3 in amino acids: CASSSQGGGGKTQYF. DNA for the CDR3: TGTGCCAGCAGCTCACAGGGGGGTGGTGGGAAGACCCAGTACTTC.

The gene calls are TRBV11-3 and TRBJ2-5, with 7 positions matching TRBD2. Germline CDR1 reads SGHNT; CDR2 reads YENEEA. V shed 5 bases, J shed 5 bases, and the junction held 11 bases outside the gene matches. This CDR3 has 15 amino acids. The DNA for the CDR3 is TGTGCCAGCAGCACCTCGCATGGGGGAGGGGAGACCCAGTACTTC. It encodes CASSTSHGGGETQYF.

CDR3 sequence (DNA): TGTGCCAGCAGTTTATGGTCACTAGCGGGAGGCCCCGGGGAGCTGTTTTTT. It is translated as CASSLWSLAGGPGELFF. J is TRBJ2-2 and V is TRBV28; TRBD2 matches 12 bases. Per germline, CDR1 MDHEN and CDR2 SYDVKM. The CDR3 length is 17 residues. V shed 0 bases and J 6 bases; nucleotides not matched to a gene: 5.

The chain is built from TRBV27 and TRBJ2-4; D unresolved. Trimming removed 0 bases at V and 9 bases at J, with 21 bases between. Germline V lookup: CDR1 MNHEY, CDR2 SMNVEV (reference sequence). The CDR3 has 17 residues. DNA for the CDR3: TGTGCCAGCAGTTTATCGCCGGATAGAAACCGGTTTGGCATTCAGTACTTC. Translation: CASSLSPDRNRFGIQYF.

This clone was observed a handful of times. The chain joins TRBV7-2 to TRBJ2-7; 7 bases match TRBD2. Germline assignment: CDR1 SGHTA and CDR2 FQGNSA. The CDR3 loop spans 15 amino acids. The trim removed 3 bases at V and 5 bases at J, leaving 10 bases unmatched. CDR3 sequence (DNA): TGTGCCAGCAGCTTTATCTTTGGGGGGGTGGACGAGCAGTACTTC. Translation: CASSFIFGGVDEQYF. The variable domain in full, completed from reference TRBV7-2 and TRBJ2-7, reads GAGVSQSPSNKVTEKGKDVELRCDPISGHTALYWYRQSLGQGLEFLIYFQGNSAPDKSGLPSDRFSAERTGGSVSTLTIQRTQQEDSAVYLCASSFIFGGVDEQYFGPGTRLTVT.

This clone was counted a few times. V usage is TRBV5-1 and J usage is TRBJ2-3; 11 positions agree with TRBD1. The CDR3 is made up of 16 amino acids. Per the germline V gene, CDR1 is SGHRS and CDR2 is YFSETQ. With 0 bases clipped from V and 5 bases from J, the junction kept 5 bases outside the gene matches. CDR3: CASSLEDRGLVDTQYF. For the CDR3, the DNA is TGCGCCAGCAGCTTGGAGGACAGGGGGCTTGTAGATACGCAGTATTTT.

The chain links TRBV9 to TRBJ2-5; TRBD1 or TRBD2 may be the D gene (6 bases each). The V and J ends lost 4 bases and 3 bases respectively, with 16 bases between them. Germline loops: CDR1 SGDLS, CDR2 YYNGEE. The CDR3 spans 15 residues. The CDR3 loop is CASSSFSGAEETQYF. The CDR3 DNA sequence: TGTGCCAGCAGCTCCTTTTCGGGGGCCGAAGAGACCCAGTACTTC.

This clone was seen only a few times. The sample carries other DNA sequences with the same CDR3. The chain uses TRBV7-9 and TRBJ1-1; D is perhaps TRBD1 (5 bases). CDR1 is SEHNR and CDR2 is FQNEAQ in the germline V gene (reference sequence). The CDR3 extends over 14 amino acids. Trimming took off 1 base at V and 4 bases at J, with 10 bases between the two ends. The CDR3 spells CASSLGGESTEAFF. In DNA form, the CDR3 reads TGTGCCAGCAGCTTAGGGGGGGAGAGCACTGAAGCTTTCTTT.

This chain links TRBV11-2 with TRBJ1-4, with D perhaps TRBD1 (6 bases). The CDR3 consists of 15 residues. Germline V CDR1 and CDR2: SGHAT, FQNNGV. V was cut by 1 base and J by 7 bases, with 13 bases left in between. The CDR3 sequence is CASSLARQGFEKLFF. The CDR3 coding sequence is TGTGCCAGCAGCTTAGCGAGGCAGGGGTTTGAAAAACTGTTTTTT. The full variable domain, completed using reference TRBV11-2 and TRBJ1-4, is EAGVAQSPRYKIIEKRQSVAFWCNPISGHATLYWYQQILGQGPKLLIQFQNNGVVDDSQLPKDRFSAERLKGVDSTLKIQPAKLEDSAVYLCASSLARQGFEKLFFGSGTQLSVL.

The chain has TRBV19 and TRBJ1-5; TRBD1 matches 9 bases. This CDR3 comprises 17 residues. V lost 6 bases to trimming and J lost 6 bases; unmatched junction nucleotides: 15. Germline V gene sequence: CDR1 LNHDA, CDR2 SQIVND (reference sequence). The CDR3 is CASSTGDRVYLGQPQHF. For the CDR3, the DNA is TGTGCCAGTAGCACAGGGGACAGGGTTTATCTTGGTCAGCCCCAGCATTTT.

This clone was seen a handful of times. V and J are TRBV6-6 and TRBJ1-1; a possible D gene is TRBD1 (5 bases). The length of the CDR3 is 14 residues. Looked up from germline, CDR1 is MNHNY and CDR2 is SVGAGI (reference sequence). Trimming pared 2 bases from V and 2 bases from J, leaving 9 bases between. In DNA form, the CDR3 reads TGTGCCAGCAGTTACACTCAGGGTAACACTGAAGCTTTCTTT. Its protein is CASSYTQGNTEAFF.

This clone was seen only a few times. V is TRBV28 and J is TRBJ2-1; 7 bases fit TRBD1. This CDR3 is 15 amino acids long. Per the germline V gene, CDR1 is MDHEN and CDR2 is SYDVKM. Trimming at V came to 6 bases and at J to 0 bases, leaving 5 bases not matched to a gene. CDR3 in DNA: TGTGCCAGCAGCCGGGACAGTAGCTCCTACAATGAGCAGTTCTTC. Its translation is CASSRDSSSYNEQFF.

This clone has at least ten counts. V usage is TRBV6-1 and J usage is TRBJ2-5, with 7 bases matching TRBD2. The germline V gene encodes CDR1 MNHNS and CDR2 SASEGT. The ends lost 6 bases at V and 1 base at J; junction bases unmatched: 8. CDR3 length equals 15 residues. CDR3 residues: CASRDGSGGQETQYF. Here the CDR3 DNA reads TGTGCCAGCAGAGACGGGTCGGGGGGCCAAGAGACCCAGTACTTC.

This clone appeared a few times. A much bigger clone sits one base away, suggesting this may be a read error. The CDR3, as DNA: TGTGCCAGCAGCTCCACAGATACGCAGTATTTT. Protein: CASSSTDTQYF. The gene calls are TRBV5-4 and TRBJ2-3; unclear D gene. V gave up 3 bases and J gave up 2 bases, with 1 base separating them. The germline V gene has CDR1 SGHNT and CDR2 YYREEE (reference sequence). The CDR3 length is 11 residues.